Following are 23 T cell receptor beta chains from one sample sequenced in a study of blood T cell repertoires in COVID-19. The assay was immunoSEQ multiplex PCR, and TCRdb's table has in-frame clones only and misses some. Of 200,000 to 250,000 clones in the sample, approximately 88% were seen once. The specimen was PBMCs or T cells enriched from blood (not recorded which). The receptors come from a woman in her 30s who had been exposed to COVID-19.

This clone was counted once. The V and J genes are TRBV6-5 and TRBJ1-3; tentative D call: TRBD1 (5 bases). Between the trimmed V and J ends, which lost 6 bases and 1 base, there was a span of 13 bases. The CDR3 extends over 15 amino acids. Germline loops: CDR1 MNHEY, CDR2 SVGAGI. CDR3 DNA sequence: TGTGCCAGCAGGCTAACTCAGGGTTCTGGAAACACCATATATTTT. Its protein is CASRLTQGSGNTIYF.

This clone was recorded a few times. The chain is built from TRBV19 and TRBJ1-1; D gene uncertain. Germline V gene data show CDR1 as LNHDA and CDR2 as SQIVND (reference sequence). The CDR3 contains 10 residues. Between the trimmed V and J ends, which lost 7 bases and 7 bases, there was a span of 7 bases. The CDR3 DNA is TGTGCCAGTAAATCGGGTGAAGCTTTCTTT. Protein: CASKSGEAFF.

The V and J genes are TRBV2 and TRBJ2-7; 8 nucleotides agree with TRBD2. This CDR3 spans 16 amino acids. The trim removed 7 bases at V and 0 bases at J, leaving 11 bases unmatched. Germline V gives CDR1 SNHLY, CDR2 FYNNEI. CDR3 DNA sequence: TGTGCCAGCACCGGGACGACTAGCGCTATCTCCTACGAGCAGTACTTC. This encodes CASTGTTSAISYEQYF. Supplemented by reference TRBV2 and TRBJ2-7, the full variable domain reads EPEVTQTPSHQVTQMGQEVILRCVPISNHLYFYWYRQILGQKVEFLVSFYNNEISEKSEIFDDQFSVERPDGSNFTLKIRSTKLEDSAMYFCASTGTTSAISYEQYFGPGTRLTVT.

V gene TRBV11-2 combines with J gene TRBJ1-6; a weak D match, TRBD1 (6 bases). This CDR3 comprises 15 residues. The V gene's germline CDR1 is SGHAT and CDR2 FQNNGV. V lost 2 bases and J lost 6, with 11 bases in between. The CDR3 DNA sequence: TGTGCCAGCAGCTTAACCGGGACACTTAATTCACCCCTCCACTTT. Translated, it gives CASSLTGTLNSPLHF.

The gene calls are TRBV10-3 and TRBJ2-7; the match to TRBD2 covers 12 bases. Germline V CDR1 and CDR2: ENHRY, SYGVKD. The CDR3 length is 14 residues. V was clipped by 7 bases and J by 6 bases; unmatched bases: 7. The CDR3 here is CAIKPSGRALEQYF. For the CDR3, the DNA is TGTGCCATCAAACCTAGCGGGAGGGCCCTCGAGCAGTACTTC.

The chain joins TRBV3-1 (or the pseudogene TRBV3-2) to TRBJ2-1, with D maybe TRBD2 (6 bases). Germline V gene lookup returns CDR1 LGHDT and CDR2 YNNKEL (reference sequence). This CDR3 is built from 12 residues. Between the trimmed V and J ends, which lost 10 bases and 7 bases, there was a span of 14 bases. In DNA form, the CDR3 reads TGTGCCACCGCAGGAGGGAGGAATGAGCAGTTCTTC. Translation: CATAGGRNEQFF.

The chain uses TRBV11-3 and TRBJ2-1, with D unclear. V lost 0 bases, J lost 4 bases, and 7 bases lay in between. Germline V gives CDR1 SGHNT, CDR2 YENEEA. The CDR3 contains 14 residues. The CDR3 DNA reads as TGTGCCAGCAGCTTAGATCCGGTTTACAATGAGCAGTTCTTC. This gives the protein CASSLDPVYNEQFF.

V usage is TRBV4-1 and J usage is TRBJ1-1, with D uncertain. Germline CDR1 reads MGHRA; CDR2 reads YSYEKL. Between the trimmed V and J ends, which lost 4 bases and 6 bases, there was a span of 9 bases. The CDR3 sequence is 12 residues long. CDR3 loop: CASSPRGAEAFF. In DNA form, the CDR3 reads TGCGCCAGCAGCCCTAGAGGAGCTGAAGCTTTCTTT.

This chain uses TRBV28 with TRBJ1-2; no clear D gene. The CDR3 is 13 amino acids. CDR1 is MDHEN, CDR2 SYDVKM, per germline. V lost 7 bases and J lost 5, with 14 bases in between. This chain's CDR3 is CASTYSPGYGYTF. CDR3 sequence (DNA): TGTGCCAGCACCTACAGTCCCGGTTATGGCTACACCTTC.

The chain employs TRBV27 and TRBJ2-1; 11 bases match TRBD1. V shed 5 bases, J shed 6 bases, and the junction held 3 bases outside the gene matches. In germline, CDR1 is MNHEY, CDR2 SMNVEV (reference sequence). CDR3 length equals 14 residues. The chain's CDR3 is CASSPGTGGNEQFF. The DNA of the CDR3 is TGTGCCAGCAGTCCCGGGACAGGGGGCAATGAGCAGTTCTTC.

In its sample, this clone was seen once. V gene TRBV6-5 combines with J gene TRBJ2-7; 7 nucleotides agree with TRBD1. Germline CDR1 and CDR2: MNHEY and SVGAGI. The CDR3 has 14 amino acids. V shed 6 bases and J 1 base; nucleotides not matched to a gene: 6. CDR3 DNA: TGTGCCAGCAGCTCACAGGGGTCTTCCTACGAGCAGTACTTC. It is translated as CASSSQGSSYEQYF.

This clone was seen only once. The chain combines TRBV4-2 with TRBJ2-1; 8 bases line up with TRBD2. Trimming at V came to 0 bases and at J to 7 bases, leaving 8 bases not matched to a gene. Germline V gene sequence: CDR1 LGHNA, CDR2 YNFKEQ. This CDR3 has 16 amino acids. The CDR3 sequence is CASSQDPPAGANEQFF. The CDR3 DNA reads as TGTGCCAGCAGCCAAGACCCCCCAGCGGGAGCGAATGAGCAGTTCTTC.

The chain recombines TRBV6-5 with TRBJ2-7; D might be TRBD2 (5 bases). In germline, CDR1 is MNHEY, CDR2 SVGAGI. V was cut by 7 bases and J by 12 bases, with 22 bases left in between. CDR3 length: 13 residues. CDR3 nucleotides: TGTGCCAGCATTCCCACCCCGGGGAGAGGTTGGTACTTC. Protein product: CASIPTPGRGWYF.

The V call is TRBV3-1 (or the pseudogene TRBV3-2), the J call TRBJ2-5; D possibly corresponds to TRBD2 (5 bases). Germline CDR1 is LGHDT and CDR2 is YNNKEL (reference sequence). The CDR3 is 16 amino acids. Trimming removed 1 base at V and 2 bases at J, with 14 bases between. The CDR3 DNA reads as TGTGCCAGCAGCCAAGGCTGGCGGGCTCCTCAAGAGACCCAGTACTTC. Its protein product is CASSQGWRAPQETQYF.

In its sample, this clone was seen once. The chain links TRBV27 to TRBJ2-7; TRBD1 matches 8 bases. This CDR3 contains 17 residues. Germline loops: CDR1 MNHEY, CDR2 SMNVEV (reference sequence). With V trimmed by 5 bases and J by 3 bases, 15 bases remained unmatched. CDR3 in amino acids: CASSTLRGRTPFYEQYF. CDR3 DNA: TGTGCCAGCAGTACCCTCAGGGGGCGAACCCCTTTCTACGAGCAGTACTTC.

The CDR3 region is CASRPTGHANYGYTF. The DNA of the CDR3 is TGTGCCAGTAGACCGACAGGGCATGCTAACTATGGCTACACCTTC. The genes are TRBV19 and TRBJ1-2; 7 bases map to TRBD1. Per the germline V gene, CDR1 is LNHDA and CDR2 is SQIVND (reference sequence). This CDR3 region has 15 residues. With 6 bases clipped from V and 0 bases from J, the junction kept 7 bases outside the gene matches.

This clone appeared once. J is TRBJ2-6 and V is TRBV3-1 (or the pseudogene TRBV3-2), with 9 bases that match TRBD2. V shed 5 bases and J 2 bases; nucleotides not matched to a gene: 7. Germline V gene lookup returns CDR1 LGHDT and CDR2 YNNKEL (reference sequence). This CDR3 has 17 residues. CDR3 amino acids: CASSWSSGGTGANVLTF. The CDR3 DNA follows: TGTGCCAGCAGCTGGAGTAGCGGGGGAACTGGGGCCAACGTCCTGACTTTC.

J is TRBJ1-3 and V is TRBV24-1; D ambiguous. The CDR3 loop spans 15 amino acids. The germline V gene has CDR1 KGHDR and CDR2 SFDVKD. Trimming took 2 bases from V and 2 from J, leaving 9 bases between them. CDR3 nucleotide sequence: TGTGCCACCAGTGATTCAACTGCCACTGGAAACACCATATATTTT. It translates to CATSDSTATGNTIYF.

This sequence joins TRBV18 and TRBJ2-5, with D possibly matching TRBD1 (6 bases). Trimming left V 2 bases short and J 1 base short, with 8 bases between. Germline loops: CDR1 KGHSH, CDR2 LQKENI. The CDR3 covers 14 residues. The CDR3 protein is CASSPLDSQETQYF. The CDR3 nucleotides read TGTGCCAGCTCACCATTGGACAGCCAAGAGACCCAGTACTTC.

The gene calls are TRBV4-1 and TRBJ1-2, with TRBD1 as a possible D gene (5 bases). The CDR3 is made up of 16 amino acids. Germline values: CDR1 MGHRA, CDR2 YSYEKL. Trimming removed 0 bases from V and 2 bases from J, with 13 bases in between. The DNA for the CDR3 is TGCGCCAGCAGCCAAGATCGGGCAGGGAGGAACTATGGCTACACCTTC. Amino acids: CASSQDRAGRNYGYTF.

The chain joins TRBV19 to TRBJ2-7, with TRBD2 matching over 9 bases. Germline V lookup: CDR1 LNHDA, CDR2 SQIVND (reference sequence). V lost 3 bases, J lost 5 bases, and 5 bases stayed unmatched. The CDR3 spans 14 residues. This CDR3 reads CASSIYQREDEQYF. The CDR3 DNA follows: TGTGCCAGTAGTATTTATCAGCGGGAGGACGAGCAGTACTTC. The full variable domain, in which reference TRBV19 and TRBJ2-7 provide the parts outside the CDR3, is DGGITQSPKYLFRKEGQNVTLSCEQNLNHDAMYWYRQDPGQGLRLIYYSQIVNDFQKGDIAEGYSVSREKKESFPLTVTSAQKNPTAFYLCASSIYQREDEQYFGPGTRLTVT.

The gene calls are TRBV13 and TRBJ1-3; 7 bases fit TRBD1. Germline lookup yields CDR1 PRHDT and CDR2 FYEKMQ (reference sequence). The CDR3 consists of 14 residues. J was trimmed by 2 bases and V by 6 bases; bases with no gene match: 4. CDR3 amino acids: CASSRQGAGNTIYF. CDR3 sequence (DNA): TGTGCCAGCAGTCGCCAGGGGGCTGGAAACACCATATATTTT. Complete variable domain (other parts from reference TRBV13 and TRBJ1-3): AAGVIQSPRHLIKEKRETATLKCYPIPRHDTVYWYQQGPGQDPQFLISFYEKMQSDKGSIPDRFSAQQFSDYHSELNMSSLELGDSALYFCASSRQGAGNTIYFGEGSWLTVV.

The rearrangement uses TRBV27 and TRBJ1-3; D unclear. CDR1 is MNHEY and CDR2 is SMNVEV in the germline V gene (reference sequence). Trimming took off 3 bases at V and 4 bases at J, with 13 bases between the two ends. This CDR3 region has 15 residues. The CDR3, as DNA: TGTGCCAGCAGTTTGTCGGCGACTACAGGAAACACCATATATTTT. This sequence encodes CASSLSATTGNTIYF.